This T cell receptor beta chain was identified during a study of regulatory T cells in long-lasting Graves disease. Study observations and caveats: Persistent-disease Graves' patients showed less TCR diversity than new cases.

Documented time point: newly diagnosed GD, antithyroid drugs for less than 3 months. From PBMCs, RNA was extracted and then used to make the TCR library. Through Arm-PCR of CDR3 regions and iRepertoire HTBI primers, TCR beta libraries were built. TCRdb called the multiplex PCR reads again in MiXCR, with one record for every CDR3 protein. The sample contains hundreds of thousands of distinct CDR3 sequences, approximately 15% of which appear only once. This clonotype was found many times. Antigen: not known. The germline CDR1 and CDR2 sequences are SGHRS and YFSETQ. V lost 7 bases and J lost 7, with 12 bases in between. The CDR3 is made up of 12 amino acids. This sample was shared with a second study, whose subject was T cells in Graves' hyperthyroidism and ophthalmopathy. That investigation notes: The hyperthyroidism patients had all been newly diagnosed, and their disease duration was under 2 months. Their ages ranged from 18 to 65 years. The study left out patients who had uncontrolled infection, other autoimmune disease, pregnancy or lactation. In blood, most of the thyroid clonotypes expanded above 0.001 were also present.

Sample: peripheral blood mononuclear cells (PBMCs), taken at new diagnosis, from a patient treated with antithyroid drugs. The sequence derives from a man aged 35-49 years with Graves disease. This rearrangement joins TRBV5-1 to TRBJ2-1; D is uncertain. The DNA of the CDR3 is TGCGCCAGCCGAGACACCTTTAATGAGCAGTTCTTC. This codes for CASRDTFNEQFF. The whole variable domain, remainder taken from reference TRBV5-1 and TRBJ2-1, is KAGVTQTPRYLIKTRGQQVTLSCSPISGHRSVSWYQQTPGQGLQFLFEYFSETQRNKGNFPGRFSGRQFSNSRSEMNVSTLELGDSALYLCASRDTFNEQFFGPGTRLTVL.